A selection of T cell receptor beta chains follows, all from one sample in a study of T cells expressing NK-cell markers. TCRdb re-called the 5' RACE reads; one entry per CDR3 protein, DNA not given. The sample table includes about 430,000 distinct CDR3 sequences. Sequenced input: blood T cells: a sorted CD56 or NKG2C T cell subset, CD4+ or CD8+ T cells, or bulk PBMC T cells (not recorded which). The receptors originated from a woman in her fifties or sixties in good health. The CDR3 runs from the conserved cysteine through the conserved F or W. The order of the fields is V gene, J gene, CDR3 protein.

TRBV20-1	TRBJ2-1	CSAIRRNEQFF
TRBV12-3/TRBV12-4	TRBJ2-2	CATSTDYTGELFF
TRBV12-5	TRBJ2-3	CASGRGSGTDTQYF
TRBV7-3	TRBJ2-1	CASSPSRVIGGNEQFF
TRBV3-1	TRBJ2-1	CASSQDRTGGSYNEQFF
TRBV19	TRBJ1-2	CASTLTGGGYTF
TRBV7-9	TRBJ1-1	CASSPSLSIDTEAFF
TRBV18	TRBJ1-3	CASSPSGSYSGNTIYF
TRBV6-1	TRBJ2-7	CASRISGASYEQYF
TRBV10-2	TRBJ2-7	CASRPTLLGYEQYF
TRBV29-1	TRBJ2-1	CSSARGLEQFF
TRBV10-3	TRBJ2-5	CAISESSGRVATRETQYF
TRBV20-1	TRBJ2-7	CSAPSRSPGTERSYEQYF
TRBV7-8	TRBJ1-1	CASSPIMNTEAFF
TRBV10-2	TRBJ2-1	CASSELRGQFF
TRBV10-3	TRBJ2-1	CAISKSGTSGRNEQFF
TRBV5-1	TRBJ2-5	CASSREGETQYF
TRBV27	TRBJ1-2	CASRPLPGQGSYGYTF
TRBV24-1	TRBJ2-5	CATSEGYPFGQREETQYF
TRBV2	TRBJ1-2	CASSGTQNYGYTF
TRBV12-3/TRBV12-4	TRBJ2-7	CASSFSGGFYEQYF
TRBV12-3/TRBV12-4	TRBJ2-2	CASSLGTSGKFGTGELFF
TRBV5-1	TRBJ2-1	CASSFWRGGYNEQFF
TRBV5-1	TRBJ2-5	CASSLEGQKETQYF
TRBV7-6	TRBJ2-1	CASSSDGRSRGEQFF
TRBV6-1	TRBJ2-3	CASSEDGTWDQYF
TRBV12-3/TRBV12-4	TRBJ2-2	CASNWGPRVSGELFF
TRBV7-8	TRBJ2-1	CASSRLRAVSSYNEQFF
TRBV12-3/TRBV12-4	TRBJ1-3	CASSLALGGSGNTIYF
TRBV5-6	TRBJ2-1	CASSLTSGRRLSYNEQFF
TRBV4-1	TRBJ2-2	CASSQEGTGGSGELFF
TRBV27	TRBJ2-5	CASVTSGSDLKETQYF
TRBV29-1	TRBJ1-1	CSARRWGNTEAFF
TRBV6-5	TRBJ2-7	CASSYSGGNNEQYF
TRBV29-1	TRBJ1-1	CSVERVGGNTEAFF
TRBV5-1	TRBJ2-2	CASSSGGANTGELFF
TRBV10-2	TRBJ1-1	CASSEVRGTEAFF
TRBV6-5	TRBJ2-4	CASSTGVSYIQYF
TRBV25-1	TRBJ2-3	CASSVRIPLNRGETDTQYF
TRBV20-1	TRBJ2-3	CSAGLAGEADTQYF
TRBV30	TRBJ2-5	CAWSPAGGETQYF
TRBV6-1	TRBJ1-3	CASSAEASGNTIYF
TRBV5-5	TRBJ2-1	CASSWGSGAYNEQFF
TRBV11-3	TRBJ2-3	CASSLGRTSGRQEGTDTQYF
TRBV10-3	TRBJ2-7	CAISESFTSGSSYEQYF
TRBV5-1	TRBJ1-1	CASSFRQGVGTEAFF
TRBV25-1	TRBJ1-1	CASMDSPTEAFF
TRBV20-1	TRBJ2-1	CSARPPRPGAGNEQFF
TRBV5-1	TRBJ2-3	CASSYRDRGFRDTQYF
TRBV12-3/TRBV12-4	TRBJ2-2	CASRPTHTNTGELFF
TRBV4-1	TRBJ2-7	CASSRVDVGYEQYF
TRBV6-6	TRBJ2-7	CASSYGGQEYEQYF
TRBV4-1	TRBJ2-5	CASSQVGLGQETQYF
TRBV5-1	TRBJ2-3	CASSLTSGHSADTQYF
TRBV20-1	TRBJ1-1	CSSYARSLRGTEAFF
TRBV14	TRBJ2-7	CASSQGWWKTYEQYF
TRBV27	TRBJ2-4	CASSDTGGVHQYF
TRBV12-3/TRBV12-4	TRBJ1-5	CASSFGPPWGSNQPQHF
TRBV6-1	TRBJ2-3	CASSETGGRRDTQYF